This T cell receptor beta chain was found in a study of cytomegalovirus exposure and HLA in healthy donors. General observations from the study: Earlier analysis found most TCR beta V segments productive about 87% or about 30% of the time. TCR beta sequences numbering 15,000 to 20,000 were associated with HLA alleles at 0.05 false discovery rate in a later analysis.

In the PCR, 60 Vbeta and 13 Jbeta primers were used. Authors' processing steps: A later analysis counted 80 million or so unique TCR beta chains, around 10 million shared. The data were produced by immunoSEQ multiplex PCR, yet TCRdb's version contains in-frame clones alone and is incomplete. V and J calls and clone size follow that table, whereas D and trimming were derived from the DNA. The data show about 130,000 clones, approximately 84% seen once. The CDR3 loop spans 16 amino acids. As for this clone: The antigen remains unidentified.

The sample comprised PBMCs. The chain is built from TRBV1 and TRBJ2-7; the table names TRBD2, a call not compared with the DNA. TRBV1 is classified as a pseudogene. This TCR derives from a woman between 18 and 29 years old in good health and CMV-seronegative. The chain's CDR3 is CTSSQDGGSGTYEQYF. CDR3 coding DNA: TGCACCAGCAGCCAAGATGGAGGTAGCGGGACCTACGAGCAGTACTTC.